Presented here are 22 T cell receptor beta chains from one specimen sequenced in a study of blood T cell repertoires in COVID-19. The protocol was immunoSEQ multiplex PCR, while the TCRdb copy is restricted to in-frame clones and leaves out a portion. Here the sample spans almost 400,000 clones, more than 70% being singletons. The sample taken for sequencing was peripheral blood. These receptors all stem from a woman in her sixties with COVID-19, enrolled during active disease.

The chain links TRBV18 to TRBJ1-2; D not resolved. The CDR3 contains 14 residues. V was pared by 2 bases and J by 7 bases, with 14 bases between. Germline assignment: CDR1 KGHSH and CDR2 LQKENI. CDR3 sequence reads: CASSPTPGLAGYTF. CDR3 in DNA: TGTGCCAGCTCACCAACCCCAGGACTCGCTGGCTACACCTTC.

CDR3: CASSTRVGREKLFF. CDR3 sequence (DNA): TGTGCCAGCAGCACCCGGGTGGGTCGGGAAAAACTGTTTTTT. This sequence joins TRBV28 and TRBJ1-4; D ambiguous. The CDR3 has 14 residues. Looked up from germline, CDR1 is MDHEN and CDR2 is SYDVKM. V gave up 6 bases and J gave up 8 bases, with 16 bases separating them.

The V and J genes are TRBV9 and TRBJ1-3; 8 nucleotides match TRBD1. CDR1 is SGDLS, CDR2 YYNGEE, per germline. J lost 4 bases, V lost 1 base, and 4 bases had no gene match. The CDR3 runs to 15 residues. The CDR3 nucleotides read TGTGCCAGCAGCGTACAGGGGGCGGGCGGAAACACCATATATTTT. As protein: CASSVQGAGGNTIYF.

Written as DNA, the CDR3 is TGTGCCAGCAGTGAGCGTTTCGCAGATACGCAGTATTTT. Translating it yields CASSERFADTQYF. The rearrangement joins TRBV2 to TRBJ2-3; D is uncertain. The CDR3 is made up of 13 amino acids. Trimming shortened V by 3 bases and J by 4 bases, and 8 bases separated the two germline ends. Germline CDR1 SNHLY, CDR2 FYNNEI.

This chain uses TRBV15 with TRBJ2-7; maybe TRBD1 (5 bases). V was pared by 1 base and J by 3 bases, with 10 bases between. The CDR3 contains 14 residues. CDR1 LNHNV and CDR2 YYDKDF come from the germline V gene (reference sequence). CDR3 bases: TGTGCCACCAGCAGAGGGGGCGGCCTCTACGAGCAGTACTTC. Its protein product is CATSRGGGLYEQYF.

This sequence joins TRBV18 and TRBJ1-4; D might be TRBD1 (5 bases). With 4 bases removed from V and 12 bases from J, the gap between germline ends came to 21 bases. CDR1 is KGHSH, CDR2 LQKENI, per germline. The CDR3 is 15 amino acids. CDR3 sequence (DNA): TGTGCCAGCTCACTTCCGGGACTCTTCTCCGAGGAACTGTTTTTT. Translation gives CASSLPGLFSEELFF.

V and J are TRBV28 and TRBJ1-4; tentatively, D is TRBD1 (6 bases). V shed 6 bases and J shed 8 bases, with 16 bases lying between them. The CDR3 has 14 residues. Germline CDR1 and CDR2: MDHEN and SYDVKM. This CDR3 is CASRQGGGEEKLFF. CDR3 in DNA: TGTGCCAGCAGGCAAGGGGGGGGCGAAGAAAAACTGTTTTTT.

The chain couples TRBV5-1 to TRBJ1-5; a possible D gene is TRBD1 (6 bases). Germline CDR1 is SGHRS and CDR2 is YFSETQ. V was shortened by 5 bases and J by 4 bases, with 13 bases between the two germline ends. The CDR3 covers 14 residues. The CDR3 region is CASSTDSMNQPQHF. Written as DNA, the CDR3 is TGCGCCAGCAGTACGGACAGTATGAATCAGCCCCAGCATTTT.

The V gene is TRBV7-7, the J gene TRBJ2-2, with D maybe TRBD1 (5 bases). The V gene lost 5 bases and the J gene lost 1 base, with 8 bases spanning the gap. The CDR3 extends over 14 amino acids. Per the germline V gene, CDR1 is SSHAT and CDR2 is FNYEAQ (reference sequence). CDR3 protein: CASSRGRNTGELFF. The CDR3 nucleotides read TGTGCCAGCAGCAGGGGTAGGAACACCGGGGAGCTGTTTTTT.

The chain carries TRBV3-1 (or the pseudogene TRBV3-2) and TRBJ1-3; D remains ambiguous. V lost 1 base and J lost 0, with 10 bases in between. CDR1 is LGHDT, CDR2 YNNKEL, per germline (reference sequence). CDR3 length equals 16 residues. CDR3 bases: TGTGCCAGCAGCCAAGGTGCAGGATTCTCTGGAAACACCATATATTTT. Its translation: CASSQGAGFSGNTIYF.

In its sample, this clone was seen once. CDR3 nucleotides: TGCGCCAGCAGCCAAGATACCTTTTTGACAGGCTCCTACGAGCAGTACTTC. This codes for CASSQDTFLTGSYEQYF. The chain combines TRBV4-1 with TRBJ2-7; D may be TRBD1 (6 bases). The V gene's germline CDR1 is MGHRA and CDR2 YSYEKL. Between the trimmed V and J ends, which lost 0 bases and 0 bases, there was a span of 15 bases. This CDR3 spans 17 amino acids.

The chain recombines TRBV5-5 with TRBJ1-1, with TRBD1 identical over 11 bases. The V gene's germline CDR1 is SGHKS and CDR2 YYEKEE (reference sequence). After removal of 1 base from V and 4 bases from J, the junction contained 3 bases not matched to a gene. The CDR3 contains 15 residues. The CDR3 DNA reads TGTGCCAGCAGCTTGCGGGGACAGGGGGGCACTGAAGCTTTCTTT. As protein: CASSLRGQGGTEAFF.

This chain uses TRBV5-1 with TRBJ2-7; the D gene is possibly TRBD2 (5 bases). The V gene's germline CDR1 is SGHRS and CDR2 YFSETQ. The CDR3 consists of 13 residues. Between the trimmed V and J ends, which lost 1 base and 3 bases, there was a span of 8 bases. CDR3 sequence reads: CASSLPGFYEQYF. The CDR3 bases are TGCGCCAGCAGCTTGCCGGGGTTCTACGAGCAGTACTTC.

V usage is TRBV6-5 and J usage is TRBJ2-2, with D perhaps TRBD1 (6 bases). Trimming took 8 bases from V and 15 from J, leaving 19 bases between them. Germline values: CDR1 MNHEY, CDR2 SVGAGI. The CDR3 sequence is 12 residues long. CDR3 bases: TGTGCCAGCGGGGGACCCACAGGGACGGTGTTTTTT. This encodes CASGGPTGTVFF.

CDR3 sequence (DNA): TGTGCCAGTAGTATAGGGCCCGGGAGGACCCAGTACTTC. It encodes CASSIGPGRTQYF. The chain employs TRBV19 and TRBJ2-5; the D gene is possibly TRBD2 (6 bases). CDR1 and CDR2 from the germline V gene are LNHDA and SQIVND (reference sequence). CDR3 length equals 13 residues. V lost 1 base, J lost 7 bases, and 10 bases lay in between.

CDR3 bases: TGTGCCAGCAGCCAAGACTTGGGGGGGGACACCGGGGAGCTGTTTTTT. Protein product: CASSQDLGGDTGELFF. V is TRBV3-1 (or the pseudogene TRBV3-2) and J is TRBJ2-2; TRBD2 agrees at 7 bases. V was clipped by 0 bases and J by 3 bases; unmatched bases: 4. The germline CDR1 and CDR2 sequences are LGHDT and YNNKEL (reference sequence). The CDR3 runs to 16 residues.

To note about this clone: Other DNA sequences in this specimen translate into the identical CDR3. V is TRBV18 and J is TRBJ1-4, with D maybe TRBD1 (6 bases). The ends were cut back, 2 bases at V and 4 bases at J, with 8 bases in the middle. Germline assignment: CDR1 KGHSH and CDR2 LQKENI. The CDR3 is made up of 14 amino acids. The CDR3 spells CASSPSRGNEKLFF. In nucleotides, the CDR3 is TGTGCCAGCTCACCAAGCAGGGGTAATGAAAAACTGTTTTTT.

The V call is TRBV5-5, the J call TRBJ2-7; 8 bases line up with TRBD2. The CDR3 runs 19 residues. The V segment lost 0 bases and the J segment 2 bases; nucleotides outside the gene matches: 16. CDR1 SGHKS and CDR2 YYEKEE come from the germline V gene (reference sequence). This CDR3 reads CASSLAPRGLAYTPYEQYF. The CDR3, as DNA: TGTGCCAGCAGCTTGGCCCCAAGAGGACTAGCATACACTCCCTACGAGCAGTACTTC.

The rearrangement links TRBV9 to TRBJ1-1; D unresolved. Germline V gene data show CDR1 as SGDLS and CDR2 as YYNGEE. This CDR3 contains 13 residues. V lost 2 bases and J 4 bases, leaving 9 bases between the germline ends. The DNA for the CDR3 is TGTGCCAGCAGCGTGATGGAGAGCACTGAAGCTTTCTTT. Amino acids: CASSVMESTEAFF.

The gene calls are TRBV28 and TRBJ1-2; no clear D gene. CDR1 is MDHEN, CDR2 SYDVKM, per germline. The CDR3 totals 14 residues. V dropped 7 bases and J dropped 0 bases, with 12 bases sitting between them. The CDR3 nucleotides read TGTGCCAGCACTGTAGAGAATTCTAACTATGGCTACACCTTC. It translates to CASTVENSNYGYTF.

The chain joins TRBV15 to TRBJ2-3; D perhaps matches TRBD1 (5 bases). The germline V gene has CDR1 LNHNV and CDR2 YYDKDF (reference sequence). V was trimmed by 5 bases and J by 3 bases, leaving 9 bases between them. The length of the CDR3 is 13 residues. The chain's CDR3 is CATSGQGTDTQYF. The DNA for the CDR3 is TGTGCCACCAGCGGGCAGGGTACAGATACGCAGTATTTT. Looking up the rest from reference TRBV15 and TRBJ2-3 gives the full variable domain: DAMVIQNPRYQVTQFGKPVTLSCSQTLNHNVMYWYQQKSSQAPKLLFHYYDKDFNNEADTPDNFQSRRPNTSFCFLDIRSPGLGDTAMYLCATSGQGTDTQYFGPGTRLTVL.

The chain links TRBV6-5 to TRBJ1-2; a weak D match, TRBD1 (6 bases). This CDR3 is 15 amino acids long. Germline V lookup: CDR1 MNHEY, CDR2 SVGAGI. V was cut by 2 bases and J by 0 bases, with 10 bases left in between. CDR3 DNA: TGTGCCAGCAGTTACACAGGACAGTCTAACTATGGCTACACCTTC. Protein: CASSYTGQSNYGYTF.